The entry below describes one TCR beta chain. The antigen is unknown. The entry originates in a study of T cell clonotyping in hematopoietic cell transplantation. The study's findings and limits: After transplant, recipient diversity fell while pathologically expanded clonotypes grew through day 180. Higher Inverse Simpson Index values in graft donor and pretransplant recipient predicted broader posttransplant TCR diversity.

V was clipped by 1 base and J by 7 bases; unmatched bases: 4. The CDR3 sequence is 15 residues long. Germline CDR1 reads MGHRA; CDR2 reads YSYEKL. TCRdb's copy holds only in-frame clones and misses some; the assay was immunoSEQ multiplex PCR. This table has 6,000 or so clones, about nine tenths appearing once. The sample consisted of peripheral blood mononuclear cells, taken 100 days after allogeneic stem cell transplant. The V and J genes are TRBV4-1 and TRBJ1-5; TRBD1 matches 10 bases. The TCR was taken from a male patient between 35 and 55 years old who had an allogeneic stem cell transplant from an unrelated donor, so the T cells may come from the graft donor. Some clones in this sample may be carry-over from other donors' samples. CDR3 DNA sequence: TGCGCCAGCAGCCAAGGACAGGGGGCCGGGCAGCCCCAGCATTTT. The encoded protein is CASSQGQGAGQPQHF.